The 20 T cell receptor beta chains presented below share a single source sample, sequenced in a study of CXCR3-negative and CXCR3-positive naive CD8 T cells. The authors made the TRB cDNA libraries by 5' RACE using UMI labels. No DNA is given; TCRdb re-called the 5' RACE reads and lists each CDR3 protein once. Its table lists tens of thousands of distinct CDR3 sequences. Specimen: memory CD8+ T cells from blood. These receptors were obtained from a human donor in good health. Some clones in this sample may be carry-over from other donors' samples.

V and J are TRBV29-1 and TRBJ2-7; TCRdb returns TRBD2, unconfirmable since there is no DNA. CDR3 size: 16 residues. CDR1 and CDR2 (germline): SQVTM, ANQGSEA. This CDR3 is CSAVGVGGPTYYEQYF.

V usage is TRBV28 and J usage is TRBJ2-3; TCRdb's D gene call, TRBD2, goes unchecked for lack of DNA. The CDR3 contains 16 residues. The germline V gene encodes CDR1 MDHEN and CDR2 SYDVKM. This chain's CDR3 is CASSLQWRGSTDTQYF.

The chain links TRBV28 to TRBJ1-4. The CDR3 contains 14 residues. Per the germline V gene, CDR1 is MDHEN and CDR2 is SYDVKM. The CDR3 sequence is CASSLGGQDEKLFF.

This chain connects TRBV6-2 or TRBV6-3 to TRBJ2-7; there is no DNA to check the TCRdb D call of TRBD1. Germline CDR1 is MNHEY and CDR2 is SVGEGT. The CDR3 is 19 amino acids. The CDR3 reads CASSSWTTEAGGESYEQYF.

The chain's CDR3 is CASVPEGTDTQYF. V and J are TRBV12-5 and TRBJ2-3; TCRdb gives TRBD1 as the D gene, but with no DNA this cannot be confirmed. The CDR3 contains 13 residues. Germline CDR1 and CDR2: LGHNT and FRNRAP. Together with reference TRBV12-5 and TRBJ2-3, the CDR3 gives the full variable domain: DARVTQTPRHKVTEMGQEVTMRCQPILGHNTVFWYRQTMMQGLELLAYFRNRAPLDDSGMPKDRFSAEMPDATLATLKIQPSEPRDSAVYFCASVPEGTDTQYFGPGTRLTVL.

Measured by frequency, this clonotype is medium-sized. This CDR3 is CASSVAATAGELFF. V gene TRBV6-4 combines with J gene TRBJ2-2. The CDR3 has 14 amino acids. Germline V CDR1 and CDR2: MRHNA, SNTAGT.

The chain links TRBV29-1 to TRBJ2-7. Germline V CDR1 and CDR2: SQVTM, ANQGSEA. The CDR3 totals 13 residues. CDR3 in amino acids: CSVEDREDYEQYF.

V usage is TRBV11-2 and J usage is TRBJ2-1; the D gene TCRdb calls, TRBD2, cannot be checked with no DNA. The CDR3 is 16 amino acids. Germline CDR1 reads SGHAT; CDR2 reads FQNNGV. The CDR3 reads CASGPRTSGGFTEQFF.

The V and J genes are TRBV28 and TRBJ2-3; TCRdb's D gene call, TRBD1, goes unchecked for lack of DNA. The germline V gene has CDR1 MDHEN and CDR2 SYDVKM. The CDR3 sequence is 15 residues long. The CDR3 protein is CASRRRTAHADTQYF.

Its frequency marks this clonotype as medium-sized. This sequence joins TRBV4-3 and TRBJ1-4; the TRBD1 assignment by TCRdb is unverifiable without DNA. CDR3 length: 14 amino acids. The germline gives CDR1 LGHNA, CDR2 YSLEER. The chain's CDR3 is CASSQGVINEKLFF.

The V call is TRBV12-5, the J call TRBJ1-1; absent DNA, TCRdb's TRBD1 call cannot be checked. Germline CDR1 reads LGHNT; CDR2 reads FRNRAP. CDR3 length: 14 amino acids. This CDR3 reads CASGPGTGLQEAFF.

The rearrangement links TRBV13 to TRBJ2-7; TCRdb's D gene call, TRBD1, goes unchecked for lack of DNA. The CDR3 is 15 residues long. Germline assignment: CDR1 PRHDT and CDR2 FYEKMQ (reference sequence). The CDR3 spells CASSPRWDGAYEQYF.

The chain joins TRBV29-1 to TRBJ2-2; TCRdb returns TRBD2, unconfirmable since there is no DNA. CDR1 is SQVTM, CDR2 ANQGSEA, per germline. This CDR3 region has 15 residues. CDR3 loop: CSVPRTSGRAGELFF.

The rearrangement uses TRBV7-3 and TRBJ2-1; as DNA is missing, the TRBD2 call by TCRdb cannot be tested. The CDR3 covers 13 residues. The germline gives CDR1 SGHTA, CDR2 FQGTGA. CDR3 sequence: CASSTDYFNEQFF.

The chain employs TRBV24-1 and TRBJ2-1; the TRBD2 assignment by TCRdb is unverifiable without DNA. The CDR3 runs 16 residues. Germline-derived CDR1 and CDR2 are KGHDR and SFDVKD. CDR3 protein: CATSDLGAGSPNEQFF.

The rearrangement uses TRBV2 and TRBJ2-1; TCRdb indicates TRBD1, and absent DNA this call remains unverified. CDR3 size: 17 residues. Germline CDR1 and CDR2: SNHLY and FYNNEI. Here the CDR3 reads CASSERLDRVPYNEQFF.

This chain's CDR3 is CASTLTGENSPLHF. This sequence joins TRBV6-2 or TRBV6-3 and TRBJ1-6; with no DNA, the TCRdb D assignment of TRBD1 cannot be verified. The CDR3 sequence is 14 residues long. Germline V gene sequence: CDR1 MNHEY, CDR2 SVGEGT.

V and J are TRBV5-4 and TRBJ2-1; the TCRdb D gene call, TRBD2, has no DNA to confirm it. Per the germline V gene, CDR1 is SGHNT and CDR2 is YYREEE (reference sequence). The CDR3 is 15 residues long. The CDR3 reads CASSLSGGPHNEQFF. The full variable domain, with the rest looked up from reference TRBV5-4 and TRBJ2-1, is ETGVTQSPTHLIKTRGQQVTLRCSSQSGHNTVSWYQQALGQGPQFIFQYYREEENGRGNFPPRFSGLQFPNYSSELNVNALELDDSALYLCASSLSGGPHNEQFFGPGTRLTVL.

The genes are TRBV14 and TRBJ2-1; as DNA is missing, the TRBD2 call by TCRdb cannot be tested. The CDR3 runs 16 residues. Germline lookup yields CDR1 SGHDN and CDR2 FVKESK. CDR3 sequence reads: CASSSLGAGTYNEQFF. Full variable domain (outside the CDR3, taken from reference TRBV14 and TRBJ2-1): EAGVTQFPSHSVIEKGQTVTLRCDPISGHDNLYWYRRVMGKEIKFLLHFVKESKQDESGMPNNRFLAERTGGTYSTLKVQPAELEDSGVYFCASSSLGAGTYNEQFFGPGTRLTVL.

The chain employs TRBV4-3 and TRBJ2-7. Germline CDR1 and CDR2: LGHNA and YSLEER. CDR3 size: 15 residues. CDR3 loop: CASSQDRDGAYEQYF.